This T cell receptor beta chain was profiled in a study of shared T cell receptors in the human thymus. Some clones are missing from TCRdb's copy, which holds only in-frame ones; the method was immunoSEQ multiplex PCR. The sample carries hundreds of thousands of clones, more than 70% recorded once. Germline assignment: CDR1 SGHTS and CDR2 YDEGEE. V lost 7 bases to trimming and J lost 8 bases; unmatched junction nucleotides: 7. The CDR3 loop spans 13 amino acids. These records were also assigned to another study, of human thymus T cells. That paper adds: Corrective surgery for congenital heart defects was being performed on the healthy Finnish infants who served as donors. Resections from corrective heart surgery supplied the thymus tissue. Across thymic and blood repertoires, the usage of V and J genes appeared to be biased. Highly overlapping thymic repertoires in unrelated individuals were reported by related research.

The sequence came from a boy in the first two years of life with a congenital heart defect. The specimen was thymocytes. The chain carries TRBV5-8 and TRBJ2-1; 9 nucleotides align to TRBD1. CDR3 region: CASRQGGTDEQFF. CDR3 nucleotide sequence: TGTGCCAGCCGACAGGGGGGTACGGATGAGCAGTTCTTC.